This entry lists 7 T cell receptor beta chains sequenced from one sample in a study of blood T cell repertoires in COVID-19. Profiled with immunoSEQ multiplex PCR; TCRdb holds only in-frame clones, not every one. The repertoire has about 54,000 clones, about 87% of them found once; the top ten carry roughly 3.6%. Sequences were obtained from peripheral blood. Source of these receptors: a man aged 40-49 years with COVID-19, enrolled during active disease.

This CDR3 reads CASSLDGTGGAPLHF. CDR3 DNA sequence: TGCGCCAGCAGCTTGGATGGGACAGGGGGCGCACCCCTCCACTTT. This rearrangement joins TRBV5-1 to TRBJ1-6, with TRBD1 matching over 12 bases. The CDR3 runs 15 residues. Germline CDR1 reads SGHRS; CDR2 reads YFSETQ. Germline trimming cut 0 bases from V and 11 bases from J; bases unmatched to any gene: 3.

J is TRBJ2-1 and V is TRBV28; perhaps TRBD2 as D (6 bases). With 5 bases removed from V and 0 bases from J, the gap between germline ends came to 20 bases. Germline CDR1 and CDR2: MDHEN and SYDVKM. The CDR3 covers 18 residues. The CDR3 spells CASSQPSRGGNSYNEQFF. The DNA of the CDR3 is TGTGCCAGCAGTCAACCAAGTAGGGGCGGGAACTCCTACAATGAGCAGTTCTTC. The full variable domain, its missing parts supplied by reference TRBV28 and TRBJ2-1, is DVKVTQSSRYLVKRTGEKVFLECVQDMDHENMFWYRQDPGLGLRLIYFSYDVKMKEKGDIPEGYSVSREKKERFSLILESASTNQTSMYLCASSQPSRGGNSYNEQFFGPGTRLTVL.

The chain employs TRBV6-6 and TRBJ2-7, with 7 bases aligning to TRBD2. V lost 7 bases to trimming and J lost 6 bases; unmatched junction nucleotides: 9. CDR1 and CDR2 (germline): MNHNY, SVGAGI (reference sequence). This CDR3 spans 13 amino acids. The CDR3 DNA sequence: TGTGCCAGCACCCGGGGGAGGGAACGCGAGCAGTACTTC. Amino acid sequence: CASTRGREREQYF.

This clone was counted once. The gene calls are TRBV7-8 and TRBJ2-3; 9 bases are a match to TRBD2. This CDR3 contains 15 residues. The ends lost 5 bases at V and 13 bases at J; junction bases unmatched: 16. Germline V lookup: CDR1 SGHVS, CDR2 FQNEAQ. The CDR3 nucleotides read TGTGCCAGCAGCCCAAATCCTAGCGGGAAAGGGGGGGAGTATTTT. It translates to CASSPNPSGKGGEYF.

This clone is a singleton in its sample. The V gene is TRBV29-1, the J gene TRBJ1-3; D unresolved. Germline CDR1 reads SQVTM; CDR2 reads ANQGSEA. This CDR3 contains 13 residues. Trimming took 6 bases from V and 0 from J, leaving 9 bases between them. The CDR3 coding sequence is TGCAGCGTAAGCTACTTCTCTGGAAACACCATATATTTT. Its protein product is CSVSYFSGNTIYF.

This chain joins TRBV2 and TRBJ1-6; D is perhaps TRBD1 (6 bases). Germline lookup yields CDR1 SNHLY and CDR2 FYNNEI. V was shortened by 0 bases and J by 13 bases, with 13 bases between the two germline ends. The CDR3 covers 14 residues. In nucleotides, the CDR3 is TGTGCCAGCAGTGAAGCAACAGGGAGTGGCCCCCTCCACTTT. This translates into CASSEATGSGPLHF.

V is TRBV30 and J is TRBJ1-5; D perhaps matches TRBD1 (6 bases). The germline V gene has CDR1 GTSNPN and CDR2 SVGIG (reference sequence). Deletions cut 1 base from V and 1 base from J, with 11 bases between. The CDR3 sequence is 15 residues long. DNA for the CDR3: TGTGCCTGGAGTGGAGGACAGCTAAGCAATCAGCCCCAGCATTTT. Protein: CAWSGGQLSNQPQHF. Supplemented by reference TRBV30 and TRBJ1-5, the full variable domain reads SQTIHQWPATLVQPVGSPLSLECTVEGTSNPNLYWYRQAAGRGLQLLFYSVGIGQISSEVPQNLSASRPQDRQFILSSKKLLLSDSGFYLCAWSGGQLSNQPQHFGDGTRLSIL.